Listed below are T cell receptor beta chains from one sample, sequenced in a study of CXCR3-negative and CXCR3-positive naive CD8 T cells. TCRdb reanalyzed the 5' RACE reads and collapses them to one entry per CDR3 protein, without DNA. This sample contains around 3,900 distinct CDR3 sequences. What was sequenced was naive CXCR3- CD8+ T cells from blood. The receptor source for this set is a human donor in good health. Some clones in this sample may be carry-over from other donors' samples. Each CDR3 is given with its conserved first and last residue. Some rows mark clone size as missing; the rest say once, few, many or name a class of expanded clone.

TRBJ2-5 TRBV29-1 medium-sized CSVAGTGQETQYF
TRBJ2-7 TRBV29-1 medium-sized CSVGGRGTTYEQYF
TRBJ2-1 TRBV2 - CASSELTSASYNEQFF
TRBJ1-2 TRBV6-2/TRBV6-3 medium-sized CASSSGTDNYGYTF
TRBJ2-1 TRBV12-3/TRBV12-4 medium-sized CASSDREGSSYNEQFF
TRBJ2-6 TRBV12-3/TRBV12-4 medium-sized CASSFNSGANVLTF
TRBJ2-7 TRBV7-2 medium-sized CASSLSDSLIHEQYF
TRBJ2-3 TRBV11-2 - CASSFAGGAQYF
TRBJ1-1 TRBV7-9 medium-sized CASSSLGSGNTEAFF
TRBJ1-5 TRBV7-2 medium-sized CASSLLRNQPQHF
TRBJ2-3 TRBV19 - CASSTRSTGPTDTQYF
TRBJ1-1 TRBV13 medium-sized CASSLPLRTLNTEAFF
TRBJ1-1 TRBV29-1 - CSVTGWNTEAFF
TRBJ2-1 TRBV10-3 medium-sized CAISGLAGESYNEQFF
TRBJ2-5 TRBV7-2 medium-sized CASSPGRGQETQYF
TRBJ2-2 TRBV20-1 medium-sized CSAPPPGWNTGELFF
TRBJ2-2 TRBV29-1 medium-sized CSVEQGASTGELFF
TRBJ2-3 TRBV5-1 medium-sized CASSLEAVFTDTQYF
TRBJ2-3 TRBV4-3 medium-sized CASSQDRDRSPLTSTDTQYF
TRBJ2-3 TRBV3-1 - CASSRRTGTDTQYF
TRBJ2-6 TRBV12-3/TRBV12-4 - CASKSRTGPSSGANVLTF
TRBJ1-1 TRBV7-2 - CASNWVYTEAFF
TRBJ1-2 TRBV21-1 large CASSKAVVVSDGRNYGYTF
TRBJ1-2 TRBV7-2 medium-sized CASSPFFPGYTF
TRBJ2-3 TRBV2 - CARSTDGYTDTQYF
TRBJ2-3 TRBV5-1 medium-sized CASKEGTLRTDTQYF
TRBJ1-2 TRBV29-1 medium-sized CSVVGQEGYTF
TRBJ1-1 TRBV19 - CASTLTALNTEAFF
TRBJ2-7 TRBV5-6 - CASSLSAPGYEQYF
TRBJ1-2 TRBV29-1 medium-sized CSVEVLGMGYGYTF
TRBJ2-7 TRBV7-9 medium-sized CASSQGLAARYEQYF
TRBJ1-2 TRBV15 medium-sized CATSRDSGDYGYTF
TRBJ2-5 TRBV7-2 medium-sized CASSLGWVAGGETQYF
TRBJ2-1 TRBV6-5 - CASSYSDSLAGGPNEQFF
TRBJ2-1 TRBV19 - CASSIGLANYNEQFF
TRBJ1-6 TRBV2 medium-sized CASSVGQGRSPLHF
TRBJ2-1 TRBV27 large CASSSLTGARALNEQFF
TRBJ1-2 TRBV5-1 medium-sized CASSPGWGISDGYTF
TRBJ2-7 TRBV5-8 - CASSPWPVPLMYF
TRBJ1-5 TRBV19 medium-sized CASSPWGNQPQHF
TRBJ1-5 TRBV21-1 - CASSKVPFAQHF
TRBJ2-2 TRBV4-3 - CASSQEIRPGPGGELFF
TRBJ2-5 TRBV11-3 - CASSLEAGGRETQYF
TRBJ1-1 TRBV19 medium-sized CASSISPTEAFF
TRBJ2-1 TRBV6-5 - CASSYVSNNEQFF
TRBJ2-1 TRBV27 medium-sized CASSPVAGGYNEQFF
TRBJ2-6 TRBV5-4 medium-sized CASRLTGTGANVLTF
TRBJ2-1 TRBV21-1 - CATPPQRFLAYNEQFF
TRBJ1-2 TRBV20-1 medium-sized CSARPAANYGYTF
TRBJ2-1 TRBV29-1 medium-sized CSVESRDRVINEQFF
TRBJ1-3 TRBV29-1 medium-sized CSVGDSGTANTIYF
TRBJ2-7 TRBV6-5 medium-sized CASSSPGQVYEQYF
TRBJ1-2 TRBV29-1 - CSGMDRDYGYTF
TRBJ1-1 TRBV13 - CASSPPGPNTEAFF